This T cell receptor beta chain was obtained from a study of CD8 T cells in ankylosing spondylitis. Study outcomes and limitations: In ankylosing spondylitis blood, a motif of seven or eight highly homologous TCR beta variants appeared characteristic. Disease-linked clones had a CD8+ phenotype and relatively low frequency in peripheral blood.

TCRdb re-analysed the 5' RACE reads in MiXCR, keeping a single row per CDR3 protein. Altogether about 310,000 distinct CDR3 sequences are present, 20% being singletons, with the ten largest covering roughly 3.4%. Germline CDR1 is SGDLS and CDR2 is YYNGEE. The CDR3 contains 16 residues. V lost 2 bases, J lost 5 bases, and 9 bases stayed unmatched. In its sample, this clonotype was seen a few times. The antigen remains undetermined. This receptor was identified in a female donor with ankylosing spondylitis or in good health (not recorded which). The J gene is TRBJ2-7, the V gene TRBV9; TRBD1 matches at 11 bases. Sequencing was carried out using blood, either unsorted or a sorted T cell fraction (not recorded which). The CDR3 loop reads CASSVAGTGGWNEQYF. The CDR3, as DNA: TGTGCCAGCAGCGTTGCTGGGACAGGGGGTTGGAACGAGCAGTACTTC.